The TCR beta chain described here comes from a study of beta chain features in type 1 diabetes. Broader study findings: Naive, central memory and Treg TCRB repertoires appeared more alike in patients than in healthy donors.

With 2 bases clipped from V and 5 bases from J, the junction kept 6 bases outside the gene matches. Germline lookup yields CDR1 SGHTA and CDR2 FQGTGA. The CDR3 runs 15 residues. Isolation of CD4+ naive, central memory, regulatory and stem cell-like memory cells was achieved by sorting via CD45RO/CCR7/CD25/CD127/CD95/CD27. Sorted populations were all over 95% pure. The study reverse transcribed the entire isolated RNA, so it sequenced expressed TCRB transcripts. Using immunoSEQ multiplex PCR, the repertoire was profiled, and TCRdb retains in-frame clones only, with some absent. Here the sample spans under 450,000 clones, about 15% being singletons. A few counts support this clone. Its specificity is not known.

The chain has TRBV7-3 and TRBJ2-1, with 7 bases that match TRBD1. The source of this sequence is a woman aged 18 to 35 in good health. Sequences were obtained from naive CD4+ T cells from blood. CDR3 in amino acids: CASSLAPTGHNEQFF. CDR3 nucleotide sequence: TGTGCCAGCAGCTTAGCCCCGACAGGGCACAATGAGCAGTTCTTC.